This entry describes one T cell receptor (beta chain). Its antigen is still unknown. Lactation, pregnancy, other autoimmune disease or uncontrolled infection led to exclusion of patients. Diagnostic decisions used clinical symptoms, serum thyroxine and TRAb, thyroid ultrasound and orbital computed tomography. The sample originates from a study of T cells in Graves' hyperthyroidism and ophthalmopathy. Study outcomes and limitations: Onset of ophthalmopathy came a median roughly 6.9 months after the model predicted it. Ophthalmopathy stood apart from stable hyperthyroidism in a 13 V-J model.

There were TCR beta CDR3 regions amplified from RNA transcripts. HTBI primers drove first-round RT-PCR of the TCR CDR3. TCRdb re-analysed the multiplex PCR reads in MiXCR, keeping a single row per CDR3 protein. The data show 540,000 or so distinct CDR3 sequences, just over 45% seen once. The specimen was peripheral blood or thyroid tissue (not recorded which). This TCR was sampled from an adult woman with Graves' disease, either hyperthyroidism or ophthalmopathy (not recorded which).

The CDR3, as DNA: TGCGCCAGCAGCTTCGGGCAGGGTGGTGAAGAGACCCAGTACTTC. Protein: CASSFGQGGEETQYF. V is TRBV5-1 and J is TRBJ2-5; D may be TRBD1 (5 bases). This CDR3 spans 15 amino acids. The V and J ends lost 2 bases and 3 bases respectively, with 14 bases between them. The germline gives CDR1 SGHRS, CDR2 YFSETQ. The variable domain in full, completed from reference TRBV5-1 and TRBJ2-5, reads KAGVTQTPRYLIKTRGQQVTLSCSPISGHRSVSWYQQTPGQGLQFLFEYFSETQRNKGNFPGRFSGRQFSNSRSEMNVSTLELGDSALYLCASSFGQGGEETQYFGPGTRLLVL.